These 13 T cell receptor beta chains were all obtained from the same sample, sequenced in a study of sequential checkpoint blockade in melanoma. Generated by immunoSEQ multiplex PCR, the TCRdb table keeps only in-frame clones and is missing some. The sample consists of approximately 8,200 clones, more than 55% of them appearing once. Treatment noted: randomized to nivolumab then ipilimumab (arm A) or the reverse (arm B). The sample here was CD8+ T cells sorted from blood (inferred from file names), taken from a patient given nivolumab and ipilimumab in sequence. These receptors were obtained from a human donor with melanoma.

A word on this clone: A read error is the likely source, as a far larger clone sits one nucleotide away. The V and J genes are TRBV4-3 and TRBJ2-7; 8 bases match TRBD1. Per the germline V gene, CDR1 is LGHNA and CDR2 is YSLEER. The CDR3 is 15 amino acids. The ends lost 0 bases at V and 4 bases at J; junction bases unmatched: 5. The CDR3 sequence is CASSQERTGSYEQYF. The CDR3 DNA is TGCGCCAGCAGCCAAGAGAGGACAGGGAGTTACGAGCAGTACTTC.

The chain employs TRBV7-9 and TRBJ2-7; possible D gene TRBD2, 6 bases. The ends were cut back, 1 base at V and 2 bases at J, with 12 bases in the middle. Germline lookup yields CDR1 SEHNR and CDR2 FQNEAQ (reference sequence). The CDR3 length is 15 residues. This CDR3 reads CASSLGRGAPYEQYF. CDR3 in DNA: TGTGCCAGCAGCTTAGGCCGCGGGGCCCCCTACGAGCAGTACTTC.

The gene calls are TRBV7-9 and TRBJ1-2; 8 bases line up with TRBD1. This CDR3 has 16 residues. Trimming at V came to 2 bases and at J to 1 base, leaving 6 bases not matched to a gene. Germline CDR1 is SEHNR and CDR2 is FQNEAQ (reference sequence). CDR3 sequence reads: CASSLSRDRLNYGYTF. CDR3 in DNA: TGTGCCAGCAGCTTAAGCCGGGACAGGCTTAACTATGGCTACACCTTC. Full variable domain (remainder filled in from reference TRBV7-9 and TRBJ1-2): DTGVSQNPRHKITKRGQNVTFRCDPISEHNRLYWYRQTLGQGPEFLTYFQNEAQLEKSRLLSDRFSAERPKGSFSTLEIQRTEQGDSAMYLCASSLSRDRLNYGYTFGSGTRLTVV.

This clone is medium-sized within its sample. The V call is TRBV6-5, the J call TRBJ2-7; 7 positions match TRBD2. From germline, CDR1 is MNHEY and CDR2 SVGAGI. V trimming: 6 bases; J trimming: 11 bases; junction bases outside the gene matches: 7. CDR3 length equals 11 residues. Here the CDR3 reads CASRSRGEEYF. In DNA, the CDR3 is TGTGCCAGCAGATCCCGGGGGGAAGAGTACTTC.

This clone was observed a handful of times. A far larger clone is off by one base, so a read error is likely. The sample contains more than one DNA sequence encoding this CDR3. The rearrangement links TRBV5-4 to TRBJ1-1, with D maybe TRBD1 (6 bases). V lost 4 bases to trimming and J lost 11 bases, with 15 bases between them. The CDR3 contains 12 residues. Germline V gene lookup returns CDR1 SGHNT and CDR2 YYREEE (reference sequence). The CDR3 bases are TGTGCCAGCAGCCAGATACAGGGATCCGCTTTCTTT. This encodes CASSQIQGSAFF.

This clone is a singleton in its sample. The genes are TRBV6-1 and TRBJ1-2; a weak D match, TRBD1 (5 bases). V gave up 2 bases and J gave up 4 bases, with 14 bases separating them. The CDR3 has 15 residues. Germline V gene sequence: CDR1 MNHNS, CDR2 SASEGT. The CDR3 here is CASSEIGQGLYGYTF. CDR3 nucleotides: TGTGCCAGCAGTGAAATTGGGCAGGGACTCTATGGCTACACCTTC.

CDR3 in amino acids: CASSMTGTSYEQYF. In nucleotides, the CDR3 is TGTGCCAGCAGCATGACAGGGACTTCCTACGAGCAGTACTTC. The chain carries TRBV13 and TRBJ2-7, with a possible D match to TRBD1 (7 bases). This CDR3 region has 14 residues. Trimming cost V 5 bases and J 1 base, with 12 bases left between them. Germline CDR1 PRHDT, CDR2 FYEKMQ (reference sequence).

By sample fraction, this clone is medium-sized. This rearrangement joins TRBV9 to TRBJ2-7, with 9 positions matching TRBD2. V lost 3 bases, J lost 3 bases, and 1 base stayed unmatched. Germline V lookup: CDR1 SGDLS, CDR2 YYNGEE. CDR3 length: 13 residues. CDR3 DNA: TGTGCCAGCAGCGGCGGGGGGGACTACGAGCAGTACTTC. Translating it yields CASSGGGDYEQYF.

The table lists this clone with a few counts. The V gene is TRBV13, the J gene TRBJ2-7; 7 positions match TRBD1. The V gene end was trimmed by 2 bases and the J gene end by 3 bases; junction bases not matched to a gene: 10. The CDR3 is 16 amino acids. CDR1 is PRHDT, CDR2 FYEKMQ, per germline (reference sequence). The CDR3 sequence is CASSLRQGPGRYEQYF. For the CDR3, the DNA is TGTGCCAGCAGCTTAAGACAGGGACCGGGACGCTACGAGCAGTACTTC.

This chain uses TRBV15 with TRBJ1-2; TRBD1 matches at 9 bases. Germline V gene lookup returns CDR1 LNHNV and CDR2 YYDKDF (reference sequence). This CDR3 region has 15 residues. The V and J ends lost 2 bases and 3 bases, in that order; junction bases with no gene match: 4. Here the CDR3 DNA reads TGTGCCACCAGCAGAACAGGGGGCCCCCACTATGGCTACACCTTC. Encoded protein: CATSRTGGPHYGYTF.

There are a few counts of this clone. This chain joins TRBV9 and TRBJ2-1; 7 bases map to TRBD1. With V trimmed by 2 bases and J by 4 bases, 12 bases remained unmatched. The CDR3 is made up of 17 amino acids. Germline V CDR1 and CDR2: SGDLS, YYNGEE. CDR3 DNA: TGTGCCAGCAGCGTTTTTTACGGGGTGGGACAGTACAATGAGCAGTTCTTC. Translated: CASSVFYGVGQYNEQFF.

The V and J genes are TRBV4-1 and TRBJ1-1; D gene ambiguous. This CDR3 has 12 residues. Trimming took off 4 bases at V and 7 bases at J, with 10 bases between the two ends. CDR1 and CDR2 (germline): MGHRA, YSYEKL. DNA for the CDR3: TGCGCCAGCAGCCCCCTTCCGGGTGAAGCTTTCTTT. Translated, it gives CASSPLPGEAFF.

This chain joins TRBV19 and TRBJ1-3; D might be TRBD1 (5 bases). With 8 bases removed from V and 0 bases from J, the gap between germline ends came to 8 bases. The CDR3 is made up of 13 amino acids. CDR1 and CDR2 (germline): LNHDA, SQIVND (reference sequence). CDR3 amino acids: CASDSTSGNTIYF. The CDR3 DNA reads as TGTGCCAGTGACAGTACCTCTGGAAACACCATATATTTT.